The clone carrying this TCR beta chain was detected only a few times. What it recognizes is unknown. The CDR3 extends over 14 amino acids. V lost 4 bases, J lost 2 bases, and 12 bases lay in between. Primers used in a second PCR of roughly 6 to 12 cycles were a sample-barcoded 5' primer and a J-beta primer mix. TCRdb reanalysed the 5' RACE reads using MiXCR and keeps one entry per CDR3 protein. Seen here are under 850,000 distinct CDR3 sequences, roughly 40% observed once, and the top ten hold about an eighth. The data derive from a study of blood T cells in healthy people across ages. Overall study results and limits: Roughly linear age-related decline in beta diversity appeared, significant by age 40. The CMV status of each donor remained undetermined, and this could have confounded shifts in expanded clonotypes.

This receptor was obtained from a man between 18 and 35 years old in good health. The V and J genes are TRBV12-3 or TRBV12-4 and TRBJ2-7, with unresolved D. Sequencing was performed on blood. The CDR3 DNA follows: TGTGCCAGCAGTTATTTTGAGAACCCCTACGAGCAGTACTTC. Translation: CASSYFENPYEQYF.